This TCR beta chain was identified during a study of T cells after yellow fever vaccination (dated by TCRdb to the late 2010s). Notes on the research overall: Libraries from fractions with low cell numbers were prepared with the SMART-Seq v4 Ultra Low Input RNA kit. Two healthy male donors, one aged 18 to 29 and one aged 30 to 39 years, were included in the cohort. Bulk PBMC replicates and cell subsets were isolated from blood drawn at multiple timepoints before and after both primary and secondary immunization. To track T-cell clones before and after primary and booster YFV17D yellow fever vaccination, bulk TCR alpha and beta repertoires were sequenced longitudinally.

Overall study outcomes, separate from this receptor: A small fraction of clonotypes showed up in both the CD4 and CD8 compartments, probably as a result of convergent recombination. Because abundant contaminating clonotypes from the bulk population could be contained in FACS-sorted repertoires, computational filtering was required. Most clones expanded after primary vaccination were re-detected after the booster (96% of CD4 and approximately 85% of CD8), suggesting broad memory maintenance. Compared with the primary T-cell response, the secondary T-cell response was weaker but faster, peaking on day 5 rather than day 15. Because the study included only a couple of donors, the extent to which the findings can be generalized is limited.

Comment on this clonotype: Its recognized antigen is unknown. Base quality data are lacking; no much larger clone is found one base away.

TCR cDNA was synthesized by 5'RACE template switching, which introduced a universal primer site and unique molecular identifiers. Priming of cDNA synthesis was performed from both the TCR alpha and TCR beta constant segments. Library amplification used two PCR steps, and the second PCR step added sample barcodes and sequencing adapters. Sequencing of the libraries was done on either Illumina HiSeq 2500 (2x100 bp) or NovaSeq (2x150 bp). On the study's bioinformatics: MIGEC was used to demultiplex reads and collapse the reads into UMI consensus sequences, and MiXCR was used for V(D)J alignment. Vaccine-responding clonotypes were defined with edgeR using replicate PBMC samples, requiring FDR below 0.01 and a log2 fold change above 5 up to day 15. Bulk clonotypes were assigned CD4 or CD8 identity according to which sequenced CD4 or CD8 repertoire held them at higher abundance. Starting from the raw public reads, TCRdb applied fastp trimming at Q25, assembled clones with MiXCR and retained in-frame beta chains. A single entry per CDR3 protein holds the most common genes and DNA from its merged rows. The V and J calls come from TCRdb's annotation, not from the publication. This sample comprises about 260,000 distinct CDR3 sequences, over 10% of them detected only once. The top ten hold about 0.51% of the sample.

The sample's treatment or condition, from its label and the paper: live attenuated yellow fever vaccine strain. A standard Ficoll-Paque protocol was used to isolate PBMCs from peripheral blood. CD4 and CD8 T-cell fractions were isolated with Dynabeads CD4 and CD8 positive selection kits. TriZol was used to extract RNA from bulk PBMCs, from CD4 and CD8 fractions, and from dextramer-positive and dextramer-negative fractions. The junction carries 12 bases between V and J, which are trimmed by 1 base and 3 bases respectively. Reading the germline V gene gives CDR1 LGHNA and CDR2 YSLEER. Taken from cysteine to phenylalanine, the CDR3 has 16 residues. Only CDR3 DNA is held: 48 bases, read in frame from base 1.

The chain links TRBV4-3 with TRBJ2-2, and TRBD2 may be the D gene, going by 5 matching bases. The source was CD4+ T cells sorted from PBMCs, collected 45 days after the yellow fever booster vaccination. The TCR originated in a man aged 25-45 years who received the YFV17D yellow fever vaccine. The CDR3 reads as follows: CASSQAPSSDTGELFF. The bases are TGCGCCAGCAGCCAAGCACCTAGCTCCGACACCGGGGAGCTGTTTTTT.